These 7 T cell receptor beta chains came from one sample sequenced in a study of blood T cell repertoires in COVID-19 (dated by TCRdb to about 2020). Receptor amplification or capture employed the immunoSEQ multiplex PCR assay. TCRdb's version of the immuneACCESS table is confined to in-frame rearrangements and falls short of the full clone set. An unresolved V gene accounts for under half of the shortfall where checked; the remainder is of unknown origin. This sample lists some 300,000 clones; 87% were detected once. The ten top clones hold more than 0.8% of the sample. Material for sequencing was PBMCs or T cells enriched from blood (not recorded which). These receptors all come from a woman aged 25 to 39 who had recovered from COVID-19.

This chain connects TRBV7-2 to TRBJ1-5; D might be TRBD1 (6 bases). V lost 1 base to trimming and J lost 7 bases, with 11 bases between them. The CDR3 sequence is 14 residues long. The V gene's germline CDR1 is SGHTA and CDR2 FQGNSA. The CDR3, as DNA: TGTGCCAGCAGCTTAGGAGGGGGGGGCCAGCCCCAGCATTTT. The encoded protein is CASSLGGGGQPQHF.

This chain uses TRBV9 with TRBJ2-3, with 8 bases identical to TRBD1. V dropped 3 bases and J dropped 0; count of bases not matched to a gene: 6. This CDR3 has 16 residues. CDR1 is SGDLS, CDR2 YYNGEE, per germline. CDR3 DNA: TGTGCCAGCAGCGAGCGGACAGGGTCCAGCACAGATACGCAGTATTTT. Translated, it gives CASSERTGSSTDTQYF.

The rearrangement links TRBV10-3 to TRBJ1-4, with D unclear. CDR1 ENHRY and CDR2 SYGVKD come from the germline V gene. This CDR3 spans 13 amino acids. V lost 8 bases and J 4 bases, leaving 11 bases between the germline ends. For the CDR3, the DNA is TGTGCCATCGCGGCGGATAATAATGAAAAACTGTTTTTT. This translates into CAIAADNNEKLFF.

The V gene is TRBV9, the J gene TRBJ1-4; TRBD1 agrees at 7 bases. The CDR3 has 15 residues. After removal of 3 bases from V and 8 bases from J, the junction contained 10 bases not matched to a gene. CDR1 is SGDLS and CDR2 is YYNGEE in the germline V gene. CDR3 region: CASSATGTDGEKLFF. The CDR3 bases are TGTGCCAGCAGCGCCACCGGGACAGACGGCGAAAAACTGTTTTTT.

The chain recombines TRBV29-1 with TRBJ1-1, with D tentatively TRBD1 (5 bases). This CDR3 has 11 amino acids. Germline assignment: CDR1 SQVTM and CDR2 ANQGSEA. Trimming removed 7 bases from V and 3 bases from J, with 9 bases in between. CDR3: CSAPGDTEAFF. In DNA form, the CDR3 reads TGCAGCGCCCCGGGGGACACTGAAGCTTTCTTT.

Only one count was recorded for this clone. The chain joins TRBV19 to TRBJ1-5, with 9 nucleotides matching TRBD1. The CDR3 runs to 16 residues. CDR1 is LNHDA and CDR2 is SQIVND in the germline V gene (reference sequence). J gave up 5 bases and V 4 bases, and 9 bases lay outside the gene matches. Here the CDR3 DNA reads TGTGCCAGTAGTACGTTATTCGGGACAGGGTATCAGCCCCAGCATTTT. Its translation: CASSTLFGTGYQPQHF.

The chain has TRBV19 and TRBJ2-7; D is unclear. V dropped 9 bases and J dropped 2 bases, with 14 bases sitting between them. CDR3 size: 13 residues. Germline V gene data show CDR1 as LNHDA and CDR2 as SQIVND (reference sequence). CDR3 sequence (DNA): TGTGCCAGCAGAGAACAGAACGCCTACGAGCAGTACTTC. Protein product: CASREQNAYEQYF.